Listed below are T cell receptor beta chains from one sample, sequenced in a study of blood T cell repertoires in COVID-19. This table comes from immunoSEQ multiplex PCR, and its TCRdb copy is limited to in-frame clones, with some not included. The table has 200,000 or so clones, 70% to 90% seen once; the top ten hold 2.9%. The sequencing sample was made of peripheral blood. These receptors were taken from a middle-aged man who had recovered from COVID-19. The CDR3 runs from the conserved cysteine through the conserved F or W. D genes are given only for firm matches. The size of a clone is reported for some rows only, either as once, few or many, or as a class for expanded clones.

d_call: -
j_call: TRBJ2-7
v_call: TRBV27
clone_size: -
cdr3_aa: CASSLSTGHSSYEQYF
cdr3_nt: TGTGCCAGCAGTTTATCGACGGGACACAGCTCCTACGAGCAGTACTTC

d_call: TRBD2
j_call: TRBJ2-7
v_call: TRBV5-6
clone_size: -
cdr3_aa: CASSLLGTSGYEQYF
cdr3_nt: TGTGCCAGCAGCTTGCTAGGGACTAGCGGTTACGAGCAGTACTTC

d_call: -
j_call: TRBJ1-6
v_call: TRBV3-1/TRBV3-2
clone_size: -
cdr3_aa: CASSQRQSYNSPLHF
cdr3_nt: TGTGCCAGCAGCCAGCGACAGAGCTATAATTCACCCCTCCACTTT

d_call: -
j_call: TRBJ2-2
v_call: TRBV28
clone_size: -
cdr3_aa: CASSLWGRKNTGELFF
cdr3_nt: TGTGCCAGCAGTTTGTGGGGCCGAAAGAACACCGGGGAGCTGTTTTTT

d_call: -
j_call: TRBJ1-4
v_call: TRBV28
clone_size: -
cdr3_aa: CASSLGRDEKLFF
cdr3_nt: TGTGCCAGCAGTTTAGGGCGGGATGAAAAACTGTTTTTT

d_call: TRBD1
j_call: TRBJ2-7
v_call: TRBV14
clone_size: -
cdr3_aa: CASSQGLQGYEQYF
cdr3_nt: TGTGCCAGCAGCCAAGGTTTACAGGGGTACGAGCAGTACTTC

d_call: -
j_call: TRBJ2-7
v_call: TRBV19
clone_size: -
cdr3_aa: CASSINRAYEQYF
cdr3_nt: TGTGCCAGTAGTATTAATAGAGCCTACGAGCAGTACTTC

d_call: -
j_call: TRBJ2-1
v_call: TRBV11-2
clone_size: -
cdr3_aa: CASSLDGTGVSSYNEQFF
cdr3_nt: TGTGCCAGCAGCTTAGACGGGACTGGAGTTAGCTCCTACAATGAGCAGTTCTTC

d_call: -
j_call: TRBJ1-5
v_call: TRBV7-8
clone_size: -
cdr3_aa: CASSPQLHSNQPQHF
cdr3_nt: TGTGCCAGCAGCCCACAGCTTCATAGCAATCAGCCCCAGCATTTT

d_call: TRBD1
j_call: TRBJ1-1
v_call: TRBV27
clone_size: -
cdr3_aa: CASSSPTGQGIHTEAFF
cdr3_nt: TGTGCCAGCAGTTCCCCTACCGGACAGGGGATTCACACTGAAGCTTTCTTT

d_call: -
j_call: TRBJ2-1
v_call: TRBV7-9
clone_size: -
cdr3_aa: CASSLPSRGEQFF
cdr3_nt: TGTGCCAGCAGCTTACCCAGCCGCGGTGAGCAGTTCTTC

d_call: TRBD2
j_call: TRBJ2-2
v_call: TRBV6-4
clone_size: few
cdr3_aa: CASSPSGGNTGELFF
cdr3_nt: TGTGCCAGCAGCCCTAGCGGGGGGAACACCGGGGAGCTGTTTTTT

d_call: -
j_call: TRBJ1-2
v_call: TRBV6-5
clone_size: few
cdr3_aa: CASSSGTVPPNYGYTF
cdr3_nt: TGTGCCAGCAGTTCAGGAACAGTACCTCCTAACTATGGCTACACCTTC

d_call: TRBD1
j_call: TRBJ1-3
v_call: TRBV28
clone_size: -
cdr3_aa: CASTTGGRGNTIYF
cdr3_nt: TGTGCCAGCACTACAGGGGGAAGGGGAAACACCATATATTTT

d_call: TRBD2
j_call: TRBJ2-3
v_call: TRBV30
clone_size: -
cdr3_aa: CAWSPGLAGVDTQYF
cdr3_nt: TGTGCCTGGAGTCCGGGACTAGCGGGAGTCGATACGCAGTATTTT

d_call: TRBD2
j_call: TRBJ2-7
v_call: TRBV28
clone_size: -
cdr3_aa: CASSLKTSGSYEQYF
cdr3_nt: TGTGCCAGCAGTTTAAAGACTAGCGGGAGCTACGAGCAGTACTTC

d_call: TRBD1
j_call: TRBJ2-1
v_call: TRBV28
clone_size: -
cdr3_aa: CASSLLGTGEYNEQFF
cdr3_nt: TGTGCCAGCAGTTTATTAGGGACAGGGGAATACAATGAGCAGTTCTTC

d_call: -
j_call: TRBJ2-2
v_call: TRBV30
clone_size: -
cdr3_aa: CAWRKRGMDTGELFF
cdr3_nt: TGTGCCTGGAGAAAGCGAGGGATGGACACCGGGGAGCTGTTTTTT

d_call: TRBD2
j_call: TRBJ2-1
v_call: TRBV6-5
clone_size: -
cdr3_aa: CASSQSPSGRNEQFF
cdr3_nt: TGTGCCAGCAGCCAATCGCCTAGCGGGAGAAATGAGCAGTTCTTC

d_call: TRBD2
j_call: TRBJ2-1
v_call: TRBV27
clone_size: -
cdr3_aa: CASSSPGLASMHNEQFF
cdr3_nt: TGTGCCAGCAGTTCTCCGGGACTAGCGTCTATGCACAATGAGCAGTTCTTC

d_call: -
j_call: TRBJ1-2
v_call: TRBV6-6
clone_size: -
cdr3_aa: CASSPADGFYGYTF
cdr3_nt: TGTGCCAGCAGCCCAGCGGACGGGTTCTATGGCTACACCTTC

d_call: -
j_call: TRBJ1-1
v_call: TRBV19
clone_size: -
cdr3_aa: CASLTPGRGNTEAFF
cdr3_nt: TGTGCCAGTTTGACCCCCGGGCGGGGGAACACTGAAGCTTTCTTT

d_call: -
j_call: TRBJ2-3
v_call: TRBV3-1/TRBV3-2
clone_size: -
cdr3_aa: CASSQRGLGITDTQYF
cdr3_nt: TGTGCCAGCAGCCAGCGGGGGCTAGGAATCACAGATACGCAGTATTTT

d_call: -
j_call: TRBJ2-7
v_call: TRBV29-1
clone_size: -
cdr3_aa: CSVEERRRASYEQYF
cdr3_nt: TGCAGCGTTGAAGAGAGGCGGAGGGCCTCCTACGAGCAGTACTTC

d_call: -
j_call: TRBJ1-1
v_call: TRBV5-8
clone_size: -
cdr3_aa: CASSFDIGQNTEAFF
cdr3_nt: TGTGCCAGCAGCTTTGATATCGGACAGAACACTGAAGCTTTCTTT

d_call: -
j_call: TRBJ2-7
v_call: TRBV28
clone_size: -
cdr3_aa: CASSIHGSSYEQYF
cdr3_nt: TGTGCCAGCAGTATCCACGGGAGCTCCTACGAGCAGTACTTC

d_call: TRBD2
j_call: TRBJ2-2
v_call: TRBV28
clone_size: -
cdr3_aa: CASSSGGPTGELFF
cdr3_nt: TGTGCCAGCAGTTCGGGGGGACCGACCGGGGAGCTGTTTTTT

d_call: TRBD2
j_call: TRBJ2-5
v_call: TRBV5-6
clone_size: -
cdr3_aa: CASSLELAGGGQTQYF
cdr3_nt: TGTGCCAGCAGCTTAGAGCTAGCGGGAGGAGGTCAGACCCAGTACTTC

d_call: TRBD1
j_call: TRBJ1-6
v_call: TRBV6-5
clone_size: -
cdr3_aa: CASRFDRGRNSPLHF
cdr3_nt: TGTGCCAGCAGATTTGACAGGGGACGTAATTCACCCCTCCACTTT

d_call: TRBD2
j_call: TRBJ2-2
v_call: TRBV19
clone_size: -
cdr3_aa: CASNQQREFGELFF
cdr3_nt: TGTGCCAGTAACCAACAGCGGGAGTTCGGGGAGCTGTTTTTT

d_call: -
j_call: TRBJ2-1
v_call: TRBV5-6
clone_size: -
cdr3_aa: CASSRSRGPYNEQFF
cdr3_nt: TGTGCCAGCAGCCGCTCTAGAGGCCCTTACAATGAGCAGTTCTTC

d_call: TRBD2
j_call: TRBJ2-2
v_call: TRBV27
clone_size: -
cdr3_aa: CASRLVAGAVGELFF
cdr3_nt: TGTGCCAGCAGATTAGTAGCGGGAGCGGTCGGGGAGCTGTTTTTT

d_call: -
j_call: TRBJ2-7
v_call: TRBV7-2
clone_size: -
cdr3_aa: CASNLQGYEYEQYF
cdr3_nt: TGTGCCAGCAACCTACAGGGATACGAATACGAGCAGTACTTC

d_call: -
j_call: TRBJ1-6
v_call: TRBV10-1
clone_size: -
cdr3_aa: CASSPDTGSPLHF
cdr3_nt: TGCGCCAGCAGTCCGGACACCGGGTCACCCCTCCACTTT

d_call: TRBD2
j_call: TRBJ2-7
v_call: TRBV19
clone_size: -
cdr3_aa: CASSADRGPSGSVREQYF
cdr3_nt: TGTGCCAGTAGTGCCGACAGGGGTCCTAGCGGGAGTGTACGCGAGCAGTACTTC

d_call: TRBD2
j_call: TRBJ2-1
v_call: TRBV15
clone_size: -
cdr3_aa: CATSRVELAGVNEQFF
cdr3_nt: TGTGCCACCAGCAGAGTCGAACTAGCGGGTGTGAATGAGCAGTTCTTC

d_call: -
j_call: TRBJ2-2
v_call: TRBV30
clone_size: -
cdr3_aa: CAWRGASFRIGELFF
cdr3_nt: TGTGCCTGGAGGGGGGCCTCGTTTAGGATCGGGGAGCTGTTTTTT

d_call: -
j_call: TRBJ1-2
v_call: TRBV21-1
clone_size: -
cdr3_aa: CASKSRETFDYGYTF
cdr3_nt: TGTGCCAGCAAATCGAGGGAGACCTTTGACTATGGCTACACCTTC

d_call: TRBD1
j_call: TRBJ2-2
v_call: TRBV19
clone_size: -
cdr3_aa: CASTQPMGQGASGELFF
cdr3_nt: TGTGCCAGTACCCAACCGATGGGACAGGGGGCAAGCGGGGAGCTGTTTTTT

d_call: -
j_call: TRBJ2-3
v_call: TRBV28
clone_size: few
cdr3_aa: CASSPHEGRTDTQYF
cdr3_nt: TGTGCCAGCAGTCCCCATGAAGGGAGGACAGATACGCAGTATTTT

d_call: TRBD1
j_call: TRBJ1-2
v_call: TRBV11-2
clone_size: few
cdr3_aa: CASSLEGRGAYGYTF
cdr3_nt: TGTGCCAGCAGCTTAGAGGGCAGGGGGGCCTATGGCTACACCTTC

d_call: TRBD2
j_call: TRBJ2-1
v_call: TRBV27
clone_size: few
cdr3_aa: CASSRGQGRTSGTLYNEQFF
cdr3_nt: TGTGCCAGCAGTCGAGGACAGGGGAGGACTAGCGGGACCCTCTACAATGAGCAGTTCTTC

d_call: -
j_call: TRBJ1-1
v_call: TRBV7-8
clone_size: -
cdr3_aa: CASSKWTENTEAFF
cdr3_nt: TGTGCCAGCAGCAAATGGACTGAGAACACTGAAGCTTTCTTT

d_call: -
j_call: TRBJ2-6
v_call: TRBV3-1/TRBV3-2
clone_size: -
cdr3_aa: CASSHALLEANVLTF
cdr3_nt: TGTGCCAGCAGCCATGCCTTACTCGAGGCCAACGTCCTGACTTTC

d_call: TRBD2
j_call: TRBJ2-1
v_call: TRBV6-5
clone_size: -
cdr3_aa: CASRPTSGSYNEQFF
cdr3_nt: TGTGCCAGCAGACCGACTAGCGGCTCCTACAATGAGCAGTTCTTC

d_call: -
j_call: TRBJ2-7
v_call: TRBV6-5
clone_size: -
cdr3_aa: CASRVKEYEQYF
cdr3_nt: TGTGCCAGCAGGGTGAAAGAGTACGAGCAGTACTTC

d_call: TRBD2
j_call: TRBJ2-7
v_call: TRBV14
clone_size: -
cdr3_aa: CASSQGIGASGNIRETYEQYF
cdr3_nt: TGTGCCAGCAGCCAAGGAATTGGGGCTAGCGGAAATATTAGGGAAACCTACGAGCAGTACTTC

d_call: TRBD2
j_call: TRBJ2-1
v_call: TRBV5-1
clone_size: -
cdr3_aa: CASSLTSGAYNEQFF
cdr3_nt: TGCGCCAGCAGCTTGACTAGCGGAGCTTACAATGAGCAGTTCTTC

d_call: TRBD2
j_call: TRBJ2-3
v_call: TRBV2
clone_size: -
cdr3_aa: CASSLGLAGVVDTQYF
cdr3_nt: TGTGCCAGCAGTCTAGGACTAGCGGGAGTAGTAGATACGCAGTATTTT